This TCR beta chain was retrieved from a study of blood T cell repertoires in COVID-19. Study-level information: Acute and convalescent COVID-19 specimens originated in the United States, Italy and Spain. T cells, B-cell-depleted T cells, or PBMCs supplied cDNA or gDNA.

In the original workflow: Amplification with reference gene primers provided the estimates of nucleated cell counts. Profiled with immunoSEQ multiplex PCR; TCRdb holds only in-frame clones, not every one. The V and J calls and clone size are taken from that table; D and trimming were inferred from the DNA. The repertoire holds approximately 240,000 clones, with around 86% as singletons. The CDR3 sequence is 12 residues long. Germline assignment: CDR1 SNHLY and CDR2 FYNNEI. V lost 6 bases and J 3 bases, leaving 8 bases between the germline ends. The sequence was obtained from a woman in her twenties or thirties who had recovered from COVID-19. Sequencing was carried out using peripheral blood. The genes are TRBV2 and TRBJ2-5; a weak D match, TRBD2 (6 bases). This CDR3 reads CASRRDEETQYF. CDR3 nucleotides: TGTGCCAGCAGGCGGGATGAAGAGACCCAGTACTTC. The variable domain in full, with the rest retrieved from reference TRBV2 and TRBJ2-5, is EPEVTQTPSHQVTQMGQEVILRCVPISNHLYFYWYRQILGQKVEFLVSFYNNEISEKSEIFDDQFSVERPDGSNFTLKIRSTKLEDSAMYFCASRRDEETQYFGPGTRLLVL.